The clone carrying this T cell receptor (beta chain) came up a few times. Its antigen is unidentified. This entry comes from a study of tumor-infiltrating lymphocytes in primary liver carcinoma. Study-wide points: The study found a significantly higher top-250-clone fraction in tumors than in blood (p = 0.039).

The CDR3 runs to 13 residues. The J segment lost 9 bases and the V segment lost 2 bases, leaving 2 bases of the junction unmatched. In germline, CDR1 is SGHTA, CDR2 FQGTGA. The researchers obtained blood RNA from unsorted whole blood and also extracted germline DNA. Total RNA (around 500 ng) served as template for TCR beta cDNA synthesis primed by a constant-region primer. Libraries of TCR beta came from three nested multiplex PCR rounds with slightly modified ARM-PCR. The first two PCR rounds used TRBV1-TRBV30 forward primers with a C-beta reverse primer, around 10 cycles each. TCRdb ran MiXCR on the multiplex PCR reads and lists one entry per CDR3 protein. The table includes approximately 310,000 distinct CDR3 sequences, 55% to 65% detected once.

The source is a man in his forties or fifties with primary liver carcinoma and hepatitis B virus infection. The chain recombines TRBV7-3 with TRBJ2-4; 9 nucleotides match TRBD2. The sample was peripheral blood. CDR3 bases: TGTGCCAGCAGCTTAGCGGGAGGGGGCATTCAGTACTTC. This encodes CASSLAGGGIQYF.